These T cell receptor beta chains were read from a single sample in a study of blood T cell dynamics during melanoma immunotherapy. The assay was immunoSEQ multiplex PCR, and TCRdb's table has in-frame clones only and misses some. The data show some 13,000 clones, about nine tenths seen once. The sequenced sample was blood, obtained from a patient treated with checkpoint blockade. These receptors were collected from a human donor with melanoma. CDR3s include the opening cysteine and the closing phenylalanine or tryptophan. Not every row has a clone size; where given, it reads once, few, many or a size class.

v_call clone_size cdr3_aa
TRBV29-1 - CSVERTTRGLYNEQFF
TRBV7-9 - CASSLVASYNEQFF
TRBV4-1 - CASSQVAELYEQYF
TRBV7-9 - CASSLGSYQETQYF
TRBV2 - CAIKTVPGQQGNTIYF
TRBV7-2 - CASSTRTGTSYEQYF
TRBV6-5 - CASSSPGLVSYEQYF
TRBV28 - CASSFITGQGNSPLHF
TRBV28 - CASGGSGPYEQYF
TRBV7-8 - CASSLTGRMIQPQHF
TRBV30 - CAWSGAAGRQETQYF
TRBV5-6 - CASRIFGTGGSGELFF
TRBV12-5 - CASARTVENIQYF
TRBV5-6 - CASSPTGSGNTIYF
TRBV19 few CASSTTANYGYTF
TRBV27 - CASSLSGSRNTGELFF
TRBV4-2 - CASSQVAGEGTDTQYF
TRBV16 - CASSHRTRNSGNTIYF
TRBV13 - CASSSRPAGSTDTQYF
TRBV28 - CASSQAAYEQYF
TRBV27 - CASSSYGGLAFGYTF
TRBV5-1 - CASSPRVSSGSSPDTQYF
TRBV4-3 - CASSKGDGETGELFF
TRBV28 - CASSRLAGGYEQYF
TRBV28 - CASSLHGKNTDTQYF
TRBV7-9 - CASSLSEGIGNEKLFF
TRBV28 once CASSQPGTGAHEQYF
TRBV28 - CATQVGTEAFF
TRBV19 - CASSMQGRYTEAFF
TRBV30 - CAWSTPDRRNQPQHF
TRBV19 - CASSHPRDRGQGNTIYF
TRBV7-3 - CASSLRGCQIQETQYF
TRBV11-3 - CASSGETANTGELFF
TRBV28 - CASSQGGLNEQFF
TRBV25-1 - CASSDPTVGTGELFF
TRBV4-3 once CASSQDVVGGSYEQYF
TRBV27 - CASKRTDTQYF
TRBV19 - CASSLRDSRVYNEQFF
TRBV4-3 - CASSQGVSYNEQFF
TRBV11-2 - CASSLERGNTEAFF
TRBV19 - CASTVGVGEKLFF
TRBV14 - CASSQDWGGTYNEQFF
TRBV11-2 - CASSLDALEGYNEQFF